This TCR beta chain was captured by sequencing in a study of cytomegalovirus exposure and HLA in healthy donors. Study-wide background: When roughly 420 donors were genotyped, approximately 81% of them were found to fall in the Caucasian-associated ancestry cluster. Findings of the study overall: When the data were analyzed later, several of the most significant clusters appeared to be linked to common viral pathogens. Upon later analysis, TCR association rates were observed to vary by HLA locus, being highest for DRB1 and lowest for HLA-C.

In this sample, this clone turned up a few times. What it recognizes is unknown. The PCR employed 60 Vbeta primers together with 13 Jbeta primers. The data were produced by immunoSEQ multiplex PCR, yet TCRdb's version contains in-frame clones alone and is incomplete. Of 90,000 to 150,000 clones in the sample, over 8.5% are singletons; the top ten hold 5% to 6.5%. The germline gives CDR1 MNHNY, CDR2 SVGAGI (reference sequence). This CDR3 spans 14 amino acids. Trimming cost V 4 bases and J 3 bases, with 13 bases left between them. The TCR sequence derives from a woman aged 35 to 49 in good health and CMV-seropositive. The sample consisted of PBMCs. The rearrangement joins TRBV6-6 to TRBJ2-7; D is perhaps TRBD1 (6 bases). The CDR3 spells CASSSTSTGYEQYF. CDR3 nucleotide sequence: TGTGCCAGCAGTTCGACGTCGACAGGCTACGAGCAGTACTTC.